This T cell receptor (beta chain) was profiled in a study of vaccination effects on CD4 cells after COVID-19. Study in general: Cultures used 2.1 million or so PBMC per well, 9.5 to 10 IU/ml IL-2 and roughly 10 ug/ml peptides.

Study findings and constraints: Marked clonal contraction was seen late after vaccination (in both infection- and vaccine-induced clones).

CDR1 and CDR2 from the germline V gene are MDHEN and SYDVKM. The CDR3 consists of 11 residues. Trimming took off 3 bases at V and 7 bases at J, with 6 bases between the two ends. Here immunoSEQ multiplex PCR was the method, and the copy in TCRdb shows in-frame clones only, minus some. Found here are tens of thousands of clones, approximately 74% of them singletons; the top ten hold about 3%. A word on this clone: The target antigen is unknown.

Upon completion of 10 to 11 days in culture, CD4+ T cells were isolated. Testing of the vaccine recipients showed negative nucleocapsid antibodies and no prior SARS-CoV-2 infection. Fresh IL-2-containing medium replaced half the medium on days 3 and 7. This receptor was obtained from a human donor who received a COVID-19 vaccine. The genes are TRBV28 and TRBJ2-5; unclear D gene. Sequencing was performed on CD4+ T cells from PBMCs cultured without peptide, taken before COVID-19 vaccination. The CDR3 coding sequence is TGTGCCAGCAGTTTGGAAGGGACCCAGTACTTC. Amino acids: CASSLEGTQYF.